Each of the 26 T cell receptor beta chains below was sequenced from the same sample in a study of shared clonotypes between healthy human individuals. The data were produced by immunoSEQ multiplex PCR, yet TCRdb's version contains in-frame clones alone and is incomplete. The table records 2 million to 2.5 million clones, more than 90% of them present only once. The sample was naive CD4+ T cells sorted from blood. Regarding subset: CD45RA+ positively selected. Every receptor here comes from a man aged 18 to 29 in good health.

The V gene is TRBV19, the J gene TRBJ2-1; 10 bases are a match to TRBD2. The germline V gene encodes CDR1 LNHDA and CDR2 SQIVND (reference sequence). The V segment lost 5 bases and the J segment 8 bases; nucleotides outside the gene matches: 9. The CDR3 consists of 15 residues. CDR3 DNA sequence: TGTGCCAGTAGTCCCCTAATAGCGGGAGGTTATGAGCAGTTCTTC. Translated: CASSPLIAGGYEQFF.

The chain employs TRBV28 and TRBJ1-2, with TRBD1 identical over 9 bases. CDR3 length: 15 residues. After removal of 5 bases from V and 8 bases from J, the junction contained 12 bases not matched to a gene. Germline values: CDR1 MDHEN, CDR2 SYDVKM. The CDR3: CASSPRQGVKAGYTF. The CDR3 DNA reads TGTGCCAGCAGTCCCCGACAGGGGGTGAAGGCAGGCTACACCTTC.

This clone has only one observation. This chain connects TRBV10-3 to TRBJ2-7; D unresolved. The germline CDR1 and CDR2 sequences are ENHRY and SYGVKD. CDR3 length equals 16 residues. Trimming took off 5 bases at V and 3 bases at J, with 20 bases between the two ends. CDR3 nucleotides: TGTGCCATCAGTCCAGGTGGTCCCAGTTTGGGCTACGAGCAGTACTTC. Protein product: CAISPGGPSLGYEQYF.

The rearrangement uses TRBV9 and TRBJ2-5; 8 nucleotides align to TRBD1. Germline-derived CDR1 and CDR2 are SGDLS and YYNGEE. The CDR3 is made up of 16 amino acids. The J segment lost 2 bases and the V segment lost 4 bases, leaving 10 bases of the junction unmatched. The CDR3 DNA reads TGTGCCAGCAGCCCCCGGGCAGGGGGCTTACAAGAGACCCAGTACTTC. Its protein product is CASSPRAGGLQETQYF.

V gene TRBV28 combines with J gene TRBJ1-2; TRBD1 might be the D (6 bases). CDR3 length: 16 amino acids. Per the germline V gene, CDR1 is MDHEN and CDR2 is SYDVKM. Trimming removed 6 bases at V and 8 bases at J, with 25 bases between. CDR3 nucleotide sequence: TGTGCCAGCAGCTCTGGGGGGCGGGTGGAGGGTAGCGGCTACACCTTC. This encodes CASSSGGRVEGSGYTF.

This clone was seen a single time. This chain links TRBV28 with TRBJ2-3; 12 nucleotides agree with TRBD2. Trimming took 3 bases from V and 0 from J; bases not matched to a gene: 1. The V gene's germline CDR1 is MDHEN and CDR2 SYDVKM. The CDR3 totals 16 residues. CDR3: CASSLTSGGSTDTQYF. The CDR3 DNA sequence: TGTGCCAGCAGTTTGACTAGCGGGGGCAGCACAGATACGCAGTATTTT.

Note on this clone: Other DNA sequences of this sample code for an identical CDR3. The chain has TRBV5-1 and TRBJ2-7; D possibly uses TRBD1 or TRBD2 (5 bases each). The V end was cut by 4 bases, the J end by 4 bases, with 9 bases between. CDR3 length: 12 amino acids. Germline CDR1 reads SGHRS; CDR2 reads YFSETQ. The chain's CDR3 is CASSAGTYEQYF. DNA for the CDR3: TGCGCCAGCAGCGCCGGGACGTACGAGCAGTACTTC.

This clone was recorded once. Germline is not matched at one junction end, which may reflect a read error. The rearrangement uses TRBV7-7 and TRBJ2-3; D is unresolved. Germline assignment: CDR1 SSHAT and CDR2 FNYEAQ (reference sequence). This CDR3 comprises 14 residues. The CDR3 DNA is TGTGCTAGCAGTCTAACAGAGTTCACAGATACGCAGTATTTT. This codes for CASSLTEFTDTQYF.

The chain combines TRBV10-3 with TRBJ1-1; D gene ambiguous. V shed 3 bases and J shed 3 bases, with 5 bases lying between them. This CDR3 has 12 amino acids. Germline CDR1 reads ENHRY; CDR2 reads SYGVKD. The CDR3 nucleotides are TGTGCCATCAGTGAATTGGACACTGAAGCTTTCTTT. Amino acids: CAISELDTEAFF.

The chain combines TRBV10-1 with TRBJ2-5; 10 nucleotides agree with TRBD2. With V trimmed by 5 bases and J by 1 base, 7 bases remained unmatched. The germline gives CDR1 WNHNN, CDR2 SYGVQD (reference sequence). This CDR3 region has 16 residues. CDR3 residues: CASSSGRAGSQETQYF. The CDR3 DNA follows: TGCGCCAGCAGTAGCGGGAGGGCCGGGAGCCAAGAGACCCAGTACTTC.

The chain is built from TRBV11-2 and TRBJ2-7, with D unclear. Trimming removed 6 bases from V and 6 bases from J, with 21 bases in between. The CDR3 is 15 amino acids. Germline V gives CDR1 SGHAT, CDR2 FQNNGV. CDR3 DNA sequence: TGTGCCAGCAGGGTTACGCCCAAGGTTGGTGGCGAGCAGTACTTC. Translated: CASRVTPKVGGEQYF.

CDR3 region: CASISQGAYGYTF. DNA of the CDR3: TGTGCCAGCATTTCACAGGGGGCCTATGGCTACACCTTC. J is TRBJ1-2 and V is TRBV2; 9 bases map to TRBD1. The trim removed 7 bases at V and 4 bases at J, leaving 4 bases unmatched. Per germline, CDR1 SNHLY and CDR2 FYNNEI. The CDR3 is 13 amino acids.

V gene TRBV30 combines with J gene TRBJ2-1, with D perhaps TRBD1 or TRBD2 (5 bases each). Germline-derived CDR1 and CDR2 are GTSNPN and SVGIG (reference sequence). This CDR3 comprises 14 residues. Deletions cut 3 bases from V and 4 bases from J, with 13 bases between. CDR3 sequence: CAWRGPSGYNEQFF. The CDR3 nucleotides read TGTGCCTGGAGGGGACCGTCTGGTTACAATGAGCAGTTCTTC. The complete variable domain, with remaining parts taken from reference TRBV30 and TRBJ2-1, reads SQTIHQWPATLVQPVGSPLSLECTVEGTSNPNLYWYRQAAGRGLQLLFYSVGIGQISSEVPQNLSASRPQDRQFILSSKKLLLSDSGFYLCAWRGPSGYNEQFFGPGTRLTVL.

The genes are TRBV28 and TRBJ2-4; 12 bases match TRBD2. Germline values: CDR1 MDHEN, CDR2 SYDVKM. The V and J ends lost 2 bases and 9 bases, in that order; junction bases with no gene match: 5. This CDR3 has 15 amino acids. The CDR3 here is CASSLLAGGPGIQYF. DNA of the CDR3: TGTGCCAGCAGTTTACTAGCGGGGGGGCCCGGCATTCAGTACTTC.

The CDR3 here is CASGLIIAGGTGELFF. The CDR3 DNA is TGTGCTAGTGGTTTGATAATAGCGGGGGGCACCGGGGAGCTGTTTTTT. The V and J genes are TRBV12-5 and TRBJ2-2, with 10 bases fitting TRBD2. The CDR3 covers 16 residues. Germline-derived CDR1 and CDR2 are LGHNT and FRNRAP. The J segment lost 4 bases and the V segment lost 2 bases, leaving 4 bases of the junction unmatched.

CDR3 in amino acids: CASSLAGQGAQPQHF. CDR3 nucleotides: TGTGCCAGCAGCTTAGCGGGGCAGGGGGCCCAGCCCCAGCATTTT. The chain carries TRBV7-9 and TRBJ1-5; the match to TRBD1 covers 8 bases. This CDR3 comprises 15 residues. After removal of 0 bases from V and 7 bases from J, the junction contained 5 bases not matched to a gene. Looked up from germline, CDR1 is SEHNR and CDR2 is FQNEAQ (reference sequence).

The chain employs TRBV7-2 and TRBJ1-5, with D tentatively TRBD1 (6 bases). The CDR3 consists of 15 residues. V was trimmed by 4 bases and J by 3 bases, leaving 13 bases between them. Germline CDR1 is SGHTA and CDR2 is FQGNSA. CDR3: CASSSQGGANQPQHF. CDR3 DNA: TGTGCCAGCAGCTCACAGGGTGGGGCCAATCAGCCCCAGCATTTT.

This clone was seen just once. The genes are TRBV19 and TRBJ1-2; 8 nucleotides agree with TRBD1. In germline, CDR1 is LNHDA, CDR2 SQIVND (reference sequence). V shed 6 bases and J 2 bases; nucleotides not matched to a gene: 5. The length of the CDR3 is 14 residues. This CDR3 is CASRRQGLNYGYTF. In nucleotides, the CDR3 is TGTGCCAGTAGAAGACAGGGGTTGAACTATGGCTACACCTTC.

This clone was observed a handful of times. The chain couples TRBV18 to TRBJ2-5; D is unclear. The CDR3 is 12 amino acids. CDR1 and CDR2 from the germline V gene are KGHSH and LQKENI. Between the trimmed V and J ends, which lost 5 bases and 0 bases, there was a span of 4 bases. CDR3 protein: CASSEYQETQYF. CDR3 nucleotides: TGTGCCAGCTCAGAGTACCAAGAGACCCAGTACTTC.

This clone appeared once. The chain uses TRBV13 and TRBJ1-1; a possible D gene is TRBD1 (6 bases). Per the germline V gene, CDR1 is PRHDT and CDR2 is FYEKMQ (reference sequence). This CDR3 has 14 amino acids. V lost 5 bases, J lost 1 base, and 11 bases lay in between. The CDR3 region is CASSILTGNTEAFF. CDR3 in DNA: TGTGCCAGCAGCATACTGACAGGGAACACTGAAGCTTTCTTT.

The V call is TRBV18, the J call TRBJ1-2; 7 nucleotides line up with TRBD1. The J segment lost 0 bases and the V segment lost 3 bases, leaving 4 bases of the junction unmatched. The CDR3 contains 15 residues. The germline CDR1 and CDR2 sequences are KGHSH and LQKENI. The CDR3 reads CASSPPGQTNYGYTF. Here the CDR3 DNA reads TGTGCCAGCTCACCGCCGGGACAGACTAACTATGGCTACACCTTC.

The chain is built from TRBV19 and TRBJ1-1; TRBD1 is a possible D gene (5 bases). The CDR3 is 15 amino acids. From germline, CDR1 is LNHDA and CDR2 SQIVND (reference sequence). Trimming cost V 5 bases and J 4 bases, with 17 bases left between them. CDR3: CASSPRGLPLTEAFF. CDR3 bases: TGTGCCAGTAGTCCACGGGGACTGCCACTCACTGAAGCTTTCTTT. Together with reference TRBV19 and TRBJ1-1, the CDR3 gives the full variable domain: DGGITQSPKYLFRKEGQNVTLSCEQNLNHDAMYWYRQDPGQGLRLIYYSQIVNDFQKGDIAEGYSVSREKKESFPLTVTSAQKNPTAFYLCASSPRGLPLTEAFFGQGTRLTVV.

V gene TRBV7-2 combines with J gene TRBJ1-3; TRBD1 is a possible D gene (5 bases). Germline loops: CDR1 SGHTA, CDR2 FQGNSA. The CDR3 totals 14 residues. V gave up 5 bases and J gave up 4 bases, with 12 bases separating them. The CDR3 bases are TGTGCCAGCAGCCCGCAAGGGGAAGGAAACACCATATATTTT. Translating it yields CASSPQGEGNTIYF.

The V call is TRBV7-3, the J call TRBJ2-7, with D perhaps TRBD1 or TRBD2 (6 bases each). CDR1 SGHTA and CDR2 FQGTGA come from the germline V gene. The germline V and J ends were trimmed by 2 bases and 4 bases, with 12 bases remaining between them. CDR3 length equals 14 residues. DNA for the CDR3: TGTGCCAGCAGCTTATTGAGGGGGGTTTACGAGCAGTACTTC. It is translated as CASSLLRGVYEQYF.

The V and J genes are TRBV28 and TRBJ2-7, with D maybe TRBD1 (6 bases). Germline V gene data show CDR1 as MDHEN and CDR2 as SYDVKM. CDR3 length equals 13 residues. With 10 bases removed from V and 4 bases from J, the gap between germline ends came to 17 bases. The CDR3 reads CATTHGTTYEQYF. In DNA, the CDR3 is TGTGCCACCACCCACGGGACAACGTACGAGCAGTACTTC.

The chain employs TRBV11-2 and TRBJ1-3, with D unresolved. CDR1 SGHAT and CDR2 FQNNGV come from the germline V gene. V shed 5 bases and J shed 4 bases, with 9 bases lying between them. The CDR3 has 13 amino acids. The CDR3 reads CASSPGPGNTIYF. CDR3 in DNA: TGTGCCAGCAGCCCAGGACCGGGAAACACCATATATTTT.